A single sample gave rise to the 6 T cell receptor beta chains below, sequenced in a study of blood T cell repertoires in COVID-19. Produced via immunoSEQ multiplex PCR; TCRdb's table is partial and in-frame only. This table has approximately 49,000 clones, roughly 80% appearing once. The sequenced material came from peripheral blood. The receptors were sampled from a human donor with acute or convalescent COVID-19. The donor label of this sample is uncertain.

The chain couples TRBV6-6 to TRBJ1-6; D is undetermined. The CDR3 spans 14 residues. CDR1 and CDR2 from the germline V gene are MNHNY and SVGAGI (reference sequence). V lost 2 bases and J 7 bases, leaving 9 bases between the germline ends. Here the CDR3 reads CASSYQEQNSPLHF. The CDR3 DNA reads as TGTGCCAGCAGTTACCAGGAACAGAATTCACCCCTCCACTTT.

The chain recombines TRBV5-1 with TRBJ1-4; D not certain. The CDR3 contains 15 residues. CDR1 is SGHRS, CDR2 YFSETQ, per germline. Trimming shortened V by 1 base and J by 5 bases, and 12 bases separated the two germline ends. CDR3 region: CASSLLGVGNEKLFF. CDR3 nucleotide sequence: TGCGCCAGCAGCTTGCTCGGGGTCGGAAATGAAAAACTGTTTTTT.

V is TRBV19 and J is TRBJ2-3; 7 nucleotides line up with TRBD1. CDR1 and CDR2 (germline): LNHDA, SQIVND (reference sequence). The CDR3 covers 15 residues. V shed 3 bases, J shed 4 bases, and the junction held 7 bases outside the gene matches. CDR3 amino acids: CASSIDREFPDTQYF. As DNA, the CDR3 is TGTGCCAGTAGTATTGACAGGGAGTTTCCAGATACGCAGTATTTT. The entire variable domain, with the rest obtained from reference TRBV19 and TRBJ2-3, is as follows: DGGITQSPKYLFRKEGQNVTLSCEQNLNHDAMYWYRQDPGQGLRLIYYSQIVNDFQKGDIAEGYSVSREKKESFPLTVTSAQKNPTAFYLCASSIDREFPDTQYFGPGTRLTVL.

The rearrangement links TRBV7-2 to TRBJ2-1; a possible D gene is TRBD2 (5 bases). V dropped 3 bases and J dropped 0 bases, with 12 bases sitting between them. The CDR3 spans 16 residues. Germline V gene sequence: CDR1 SGHTA, CDR2 FQGNSA. CDR3 amino acids: CASSFSGVSSYNEQFF. The CDR3 DNA sequence: TGTGCCAGCAGCTTTTCCGGGGTTAGCTCCTACAATGAGCAGTTCTTC.

This clone was found a few times. V gene TRBV7-9 combines with J gene TRBJ1-4, with D possibly TRBD1 on 6 matching bases. The V gene lost 3 bases and the J gene lost 6 bases, with 14 bases spanning the gap. Germline CDR1 and CDR2: SEHNR and FQNEAQ (reference sequence). There are 15 residues in the CDR3. Written as DNA, the CDR3 is TGTGCCAGCAGCTTCTCACAGGGTCTTGATGAAAAACTGTTTTTT. It encodes CASSFSQGLDEKLFF.

CDR3: CASSQDRWTGRTYNEQFF. The CDR3 DNA sequence: TGTGCCAGCAGCCAAGATCGTTGGACAGGGAGGACTTACAATGAGCAGTTCTTC. The chain joins TRBV3-1 (or the pseudogene TRBV3-2) to TRBJ2-1; 8 bases agree with TRBD1. The V segment lost 0 bases and the J segment 4 bases; nucleotides outside the gene matches: 11. Germline loops: CDR1 LGHDT, CDR2 YNNKEL (reference sequence). This CDR3 is built from 18 residues.